These T cell receptor beta chains were read from a single sample in a study of blood T cell repertoires in COVID-19. The method was immunoSEQ multiplex PCR; TCRdb's version includes in-frame clones alone and lacks a portion of them. The sample carries 240,000 or so clones, roughly 90% recorded once. Material: peripheral blood. These receptors were obtained from a man aged 55 to 70 with acute or convalescent COVID-19. Each CDR3 is given with its conserved first and last residue. D genes are given only for firm matches. Rows give clone size only sometimes, using once, few, many, or a class for an expanded clone.

D gene: .; J gene: TRBJ2-5; clone size: .; V gene: TRBV4-3; CDR3 length: 17; CDR3 DNA: TGCGCCAGCAGCCAAGCTTACCGTTCTCAGGGTCGGGAGACCCAGTACTTC; CDR3 protein: CASSQAYRSQGRETQYF
D gene: TRBD1; J gene: TRBJ2-2; clone size: .; V gene: TRBV9; CDR3 length: 16; CDR3 DNA: TGTGCCAGCAGCGTAGGCCCTGACAGGGCGACCGGGGAGCTGTTTTTT; CDR3 protein: CASSVGPDRATGELFF
D gene: .; J gene: TRBJ1-5; clone size: few; V gene: TRBV15; CDR3 length: 15; CDR3 DNA: TGTGCCACCAGCAGGGTGGGCCGTGCCTATCAGCCCCAGCATTTT; CDR3 protein: CATSRVGRAYQPQHF
D gene: TRBD1; J gene: TRBJ1-2; clone size: .; V gene: TRBV2; CDR3 length: 15; CDR3 DNA: TGTGCCAGCAGTGAATTAGGACAGGGGTACTATGGCTACACCTTC; CDR3 protein: CASSELGQGYYGYTF
D gene: TRBD1; J gene: TRBJ2-3; clone size: .; V gene: TRBV28; CDR3 length: 18; CDR3 DNA: TGTGCCAGCAGTTGGGGACCTGCCGGACAGGGGAACACAGATACGCAGTATTTT; CDR3 protein: CASSWGPAGQGNTDTQYF
D gene: .; J gene: TRBJ1-6; clone size: .; V gene: TRBV3-1/TRBV3-2; CDR3 length: 14; CDR3 DNA: TGTGCCAGCAGCCCCTTACACCATAATTCACCCCTCCACTTT; CDR3 protein: CASSPLHHNSPLHF
D gene: .; J gene: TRBJ1-2; clone size: .; V gene: TRBV28; CDR3 length: 15; CDR3 DNA: TGTGCCAGCAGTTTAAGGGCAGGGGCTAACTATGGCTACACCTTC; CDR3 protein: CASSLRAGANYGYTF
D gene: TRBD1; J gene: TRBJ2-1; clone size: .; V gene: TRBV27; CDR3 length: 14; CDR3 DNA: TGTGCCAGCATGACTGGGACAGATTACAATGAGCAGTTCTTC; CDR3 protein: CASMTGTDYNEQFF
D gene: .; J gene: TRBJ2-3; clone size: .; V gene: TRBV7-3; CDR3 length: 15; CDR3 DNA: TGTGCCAGTTCGGAGGGACCCTCATCGGGTGATACGCAGTATTTT; CDR3 protein: CASSEGPSSGDTQYF
D gene: TRBD2; J gene: TRBJ2-6; clone size: .; V gene: TRBV7-9; CDR3 length: 19; CDR3 DNA: TGTGCCAGCAGCCCGGGGACTAGCGGGAGCACCTCTGGGGCCAACGTCCTGACTTTC; CDR3 protein: CASSPGTSGSTSGANVLTF
D gene: TRBD1; J gene: TRBJ2-2; clone size: few; V gene: TRBV4-3; CDR3 length: 14; CDR3 DNA: TGCGCCAGCAGCCTAGGACAGGGGATAGGGGAGCTGTTTTTT; CDR3 protein: CASSLGQGIGELFF
D gene: TRBD1; J gene: TRBJ1-2; clone size: few; V gene: TRBV19; CDR3 length: 15; CDR3 DNA: TGTGCCAGTACCAGCGGCAGGGGGCAGCTCTATGGCTACACCTTC; CDR3 protein: CASTSGRGQLYGYTF
D gene: .; J gene: TRBJ1-2; clone size: .; V gene: TRBV29-1; CDR3 length: 12; CDR3 DNA: TGCAGCGTCTGGGGGGGCGGCTATGGCTACACCTTC; CDR3 protein: CSVWGGGYGYTF
D gene: TRBD2; J gene: TRBJ2-1; clone size: .; V gene: TRBV7-8; CDR3 length: 16; CDR3 DNA: TGTGCCAGCAGCCGGGGACTAGCGGGAGTATTTAATGAGCAGTTCTTC; CDR3 protein: CASSRGLAGVFNEQFF
D gene: TRBD2; J gene: TRBJ2-1; clone size: .; V gene: TRBV19; CDR3 length: 20; CDR3 DNA: TGTGCCAGTAGTATACTTAGGGGACTAGCGGGAGGCCCCCACCCTAATGAGCAGTTCTTC; CDR3 protein: CASSILRGLAGGPHPNEQFF
D gene: TRBD1; J gene: TRBJ2-2; clone size: .; V gene: TRBV5-1; CDR3 length: 14; CDR3 DNA: TGCGCCAGCAAGGGACAGGCCAACACCGGGGAGCTGTTTTTT; CDR3 protein: CASKGQANTGELFF
D gene: .; J gene: TRBJ1-2; clone size: .; V gene: TRBV7-8; CDR3 length: 18; CDR3 DNA: TGTGCCAGCAGCTTAGATGAAGGGGGGGCGAGAAGAAACTATGGCTACACCTTC; CDR3 protein: CASSLDEGGARRNYGYTF
D gene: TRBD1; J gene: TRBJ1-2; clone size: .; V gene: TRBV4-2; CDR3 length: 15; CDR3 DNA: TGTGCCAGCAGCCCTCCGGGACAGACCTTCTATGGCTACACCTTC; CDR3 protein: CASSPPGQTFYGYTF
D gene: .; J gene: TRBJ2-2; clone size: .; V gene: TRBV29-1; CDR3 length: 17; CDR3 DNA: TGCAGCGTCGAGGTCTTGGCTAGCGAGTTCCCCACCGGGGAGCTGTTTTTT; CDR3 protein: CSVEVLASEFPTGELFF
D gene: .; J gene: TRBJ2-7; clone size: .; V gene: TRBV15; CDR3 length: 15; CDR3 DNA: TGTGCCACCAGCAGAGATTGGCAGGGTGGCTACGAGCAGTACTTC; CDR3 protein: CATSRDWQGGYEQYF
D gene: .; J gene: TRBJ2-4; clone size: .; V gene: TRBV2; CDR3 length: 16; CDR3 DNA: TGTGCCAGCAGTGAATTACCTGGCCCAGCCAAAAACATTCAGTACTTC; CDR3 protein: CASSELPGPAKNIQYF
D gene: TRBD1; J gene: TRBJ1-5; clone size: .; V gene: TRBV3-1/TRBV3-2; CDR3 length: 15; CDR3 DNA: TGTGCCAGCAGCCAAAGGGGACAGTCCGAGGAGCCCCAGCATTTT; CDR3 protein: CASSQRGQSEEPQHF
D gene: .; J gene: TRBJ2-7; clone size: .; V gene: TRBV28; CDR3 length: 13; CDR3 DNA: TGTGCCAGCAGTTTGGCCAGCCGAGGGGAGCAGTACTTC; CDR3 protein: CASSLASRGEQYF
D gene: .; J gene: TRBJ2-2; clone size: .; V gene: TRBV6-2/TRBV6-3; CDR3 length: 13; CDR3 DNA: TGTGCCAGCAGCCACAGGGATACCGGGGAGCTGTTTTTT; CDR3 protein: CASSHRDTGELFF
D gene: TRBD1; J gene: TRBJ1-4; clone size: .; V gene: TRBV6-5; CDR3 length: 15; CDR3 DNA: TGTGCCAGCGGGTCCTTGACAGGGGTTAATGAAAAACTGTTTTTT; CDR3 protein: CASGSLTGVNEKLFF